This TCR beta chain is from a study of graft-versus-host responses after intestinal transplantation. The data were produced by immunoSEQ multiplex PCR, yet TCRdb's version contains in-frame clones alone and is incomplete. This repertoire shows around 110,000 clones, roughly nine tenths found once; its top ten account for 0.23%. A note on this clone: What it binds is not known.

V lost 0 bases and J 4 bases, leaving 10 bases between the germline ends. This CDR3 is 14 amino acids long. CDR1 SGHNT and CDR2 YYREEE come from the germline V gene (reference sequence). The receptor was derived from a human donor who was the organ donor for an intestinal transplant. The chain joins TRBV5-4 to TRBJ2-5; D not certain. The sequenced sample was unstimulated CD4+ T cells sorted from spleen or lymph node cells, obtained before transplant. CDR3 DNA: TGTGCCAGCAGCTTGGTCGACCAGCGAGAGACCCAGTACTTC. Translating it yields CASSLVDQRETQYF.